The 24 T cell receptor beta chains listed next were all sequenced from one sample in a study of blood T cell repertoires in COVID-19. Repertoires were generated with immunoSEQ multiplex PCR, while TCRdb's copy carries only in-frame clones and drops some. In the table there are about 360,000 clones, 81% of which are singletons. Source material: peripheral blood. These receptors were collected from a human donor with acute or convalescent COVID-19. The donor label of this sample is uncertain.

This clone showed up just once. This rearrangement joins TRBV5-1 to TRBJ1-2, with D tentatively TRBD1 (5 bases). CDR3 length: 14 residues. CDR1 SGHRS and CDR2 YFSETQ come from the germline V gene. V was trimmed by 2 bases and J by 2 bases, leaving 10 bases between them. DNA for the CDR3: TGCGCCAGCAGCTTCCAGGCAGGGAACTATGGCTACACCTTC. This encodes CASSFQAGNYGYTF.

This clone was observed a few times. V is TRBV12-5 and J is TRBJ2-7, with 10 bases matching TRBD2. J lost 0 bases, V lost 6 bases, and 8 bases had no gene match. Germline assignment: CDR1 LGHNT and CDR2 FRNRAP. This CDR3 spans 16 amino acids. DNA of the CDR3: TGTGCTAGTGGCCTCATCGGACTAGCGGACTCCTACGAGCAGTACTTC. Translation gives CASGLIGLADSYEQYF.

J is TRBJ2-7 and V is TRBV5-4; 12 positions agree with TRBD2. V lost 4 bases, J lost 4 bases, and 3 bases stayed unmatched. The CDR3 spans 14 residues. Germline values: CDR1 SGHNT, CDR2 YYREEE (reference sequence). The CDR3 DNA reads as TGTGCCAGCAGCCACGGACTAGCGGGATACGAGCAGTACTTC. It is translated as CASSHGLAGYEQYF.

This chain connects TRBV4-2 to TRBJ2-5, with 7 bases fitting TRBD2. Germline V CDR1 and CDR2: LGHNA, YNFKEQ. The CDR3 contains 16 residues. The V gene end was trimmed by 0 bases and the J gene end by 4 bases; junction bases not matched to a gene: 8. Here the CDR3 DNA reads TGTGCCAGCAGCCAAGAGACTAGCCCGAAGGGAGAGACCCAGTACTTC. It codes for CASSQETSPKGETQYF.

The genes are TRBV28 and TRBJ2-7, with TRBD1 matching 11 bases. The CDR3 is made up of 17 amino acids. Trimming at V came to 2 bases and at J to 3 bases, leaving 9 bases not matched to a gene. Per the germline V gene, CDR1 is MDHEN and CDR2 is SYDVKM. CDR3 sequence (DNA): TGTGCCAGCAGTTTAAGGGACAGGGGGAACCGGAACTACGAGCAGTACTTC. It codes for CASSLRDRGNRNYEQYF.

The chain employs TRBV19 and TRBJ1-2, with TRBD1 matching 8 bases. The CDR3 is made up of 14 amino acids. Germline values: CDR1 LNHDA, CDR2 SQIVND (reference sequence). V was clipped by 9 bases and J by 8 bases; unmatched bases: 14. The CDR3 is CASRHQGAPGGYTF. CDR3 DNA: TGTGCCAGCCGCCACCAGGGGGCCCCGGGGGGCTACACCTTC.

This sequence joins TRBV19 and TRBJ1-2, with a weak D call TRBD1 (6 bases). This CDR3 is 14 amino acids long. The germline CDR1 and CDR2 sequences are LNHDA and SQIVND (reference sequence). The germline V and J ends were trimmed by 1 base and 5 bases, with 11 bases remaining between them. CDR3: CASSIGQGPYGYTF. DNA of the CDR3: TGTGCCAGTAGTATAGGGCAGGGGCCATATGGCTACACCTTC.

The chain uses TRBV5-1 and TRBJ2-1; possible D gene TRBD1, 8 bases. The CDR3 is 12 residues long. V was clipped by 5 bases and J by 7 bases, with 10 bases between them. Germline CDR1 and CDR2: SGHRS and YFSETQ. The CDR3 here is CASRQGGNEQFF. CDR3 DNA: TGCGCCAGCAGACAGGGGGGGAATGAGCAGTTCTTC.

The rearrangement links TRBV11-2 to TRBJ1-3; 7 bases map to TRBD1. V gave up 4 bases and J gave up 0 bases; unmatched junction bases: 0. CDR1 is SGHAT and CDR2 is FQNNGV in the germline V gene. The CDR3 is made up of 14 amino acids. In DNA form, the CDR3 reads TGTGCCAGCAGCTCAGGGGGCTCTGGAAACACCATATATTTT. It encodes CASSSGGSGNTIYF.

The chain employs TRBV29-1 and TRBJ2-2; TRBD2 matches 7 bases. The J segment lost 8 bases and the V segment lost 6 bases, leaving 12 bases of the junction unmatched. CDR1 is SQVTM, CDR2 ANQGSEA, per germline. The CDR3 runs to 14 residues. This CDR3 is CSVLPLSGAGELFF. The CDR3 DNA reads TGCAGCGTGCTACCGCTGAGCGGGGCAGGGGAGCTGTTTTTT.

This clone was seen a single time. V is TRBV19 and J is TRBJ1-5; TRBD1 is a possible D gene (6 bases). Trimming pared 6 bases from V and 1 base from J, leaving 19 bases between. This CDR3 is 17 amino acids long. Germline V gene sequence: CDR1 LNHDA, CDR2 SQIVND (reference sequence). Here the CDR3 reads CASRPGGGPASNQPQHF. The CDR3 DNA sequence: TGTGCCAGTAGACCGGGCGGGGGGCCAGCAAGCAATCAGCCCCAGCATTTT.

The J gene is TRBJ2-7, the V gene TRBV12-3 or TRBV12-4; no firm D call. Trimming removed 3 bases at V and 5 bases at J, with 11 bases between. The CDR3 is 13 residues long. In DNA form, the CDR3 reads TGTGCCAGCAGTTTCCAAGCTACTCACGAGCAGTACTTC. Translating it yields CASSFQATHEQYF.

The chain has TRBV2 and TRBJ1-6; weak D call: TRBD1 (6 bases). Trimming took 8 bases from V and 10 from J, leaving 21 bases between them. The CDR3 loop spans 15 amino acids. CDR1 and CDR2 from the germline V gene are SNHLY and FYNNEI. The CDR3 bases are TGTGCCAGCCAAAAAGAGGGATTAGGGGGATCACCCCTCCACTTT. Residues: CASQKEGLGGSPLHF. The variable domain in full, with the rest retrieved from reference TRBV2 and TRBJ1-6, is EPEVTQTPSHQVTQMGQEVILRCVPISNHLYFYWYRQILGQKVEFLVSFYNNEISEKSEIFDDQFSVERPDGSNFTLKIRSTKLEDSAMYFCASQKEGLGGSPLHFGNGTRLTVT.

The chain has TRBV7-8 and TRBJ1-5, with 7 bases matching TRBD1. This CDR3 comprises 14 residues. The ends lost 5 bases at V and 3 bases at J; junction bases unmatched: 4. Per the germline V gene, CDR1 is SGHVS and CDR2 is FQNEAQ. CDR3 nucleotide sequence: TGTGCCAGCAGCACCGACAGGGACAATCAGCCCCAGCATTTT. This sequence encodes CASSTDRDNQPQHF.

This chain connects TRBV18 to TRBJ2-5; no definite D call. This CDR3 region has 15 residues. The germline V and J ends were trimmed by 6 bases and 4 bases, with 18 bases remaining between them. CDR1 and CDR2 (germline): KGHSH, LQKENI. In DNA form, the CDR3 reads TGTGCCAGCTCGTCCCGGCGGAACCCTCCAGAGACCCAGTACTTC. Its protein product is CASSSRRNPPETQYF.

The chain employs TRBV6-5 and TRBJ2-2, with TRBD2 matching over 7 bases. The V gene's germline CDR1 is MNHEY and CDR2 SVGAGI. CDR3 length: 12 amino acids. V was clipped by 3 bases and J by 13 bases; unmatched bases: 5. The CDR3 reads CASSYLAGPLFF. The CDR3 DNA reads TGTGCCAGCAGTTATTTAGCGGGTCCGCTGTTTTTT.

The chain has TRBV27 and TRBJ2-1; D remains ambiguous. The CDR3 sequence is 15 residues long. From germline, CDR1 is MNHEY and CDR2 SMNVEV (reference sequence). V was trimmed by 2 bases and J by 9 bases, leaving 17 bases between them. The CDR3 reads CASSLRLGNFGEQFF. CDR3 in DNA: TGTGCCAGCAGTTTACGGTTGGGCAACTTCGGTGAGCAGTTCTTC.

This clone was seen more than once but under ten times. The rearrangement links TRBV12-5 to TRBJ1-1; 7 bases match TRBD1. CDR1 and CDR2 (germline): LGHNT, FRNRAP. V was clipped by 1 base and J by 0 bases; unmatched bases: 11. This CDR3 spans 18 amino acids. The CDR3 reads CASGLATGTAIMNTEAFF. The CDR3 DNA reads TGTGCTAGTGGTTTGGCGACCGGGACAGCGATAATGAACACTGAAGCTTTCTTT.

The gene calls are TRBV9 and TRBJ1-1, with TRBD1 identical over 8 bases. CDR1 and CDR2 (germline): SGDLS, YYNGEE. The CDR3 has 15 residues. The V and J ends lost 4 bases and 7 bases, in that order; junction bases with no gene match: 12. The CDR3 loop is CASSPRTGGAVEAFF. CDR3 bases: TGTGCCAGCAGCCCAAGAACAGGGGGAGCAGTTGAAGCTTTCTTT.

The genes are TRBV12-5 and TRBJ2-3, with TRBD2 identical over 14 bases. The CDR3 covers 16 residues. The V gene's germline CDR1 is LGHNT and CDR2 FRNRAP. V shed 4 bases and J 6 bases; nucleotides not matched to a gene: 6. The DNA for the CDR3 is TGTGCTAGTGGTTGGGGGACTAGCGGGGGAATCGATACGCAGTATTTT. This gives the protein CASGWGTSGGIDTQYF.

This chain uses TRBV5-4 with TRBJ2-7; D unclear. CDR3 size: 16 residues. Germline V gives CDR1 SGHNT, CDR2 YYREEE (reference sequence). The V end lost 0 bases, the J end lost 0 bases, and 13 bases lay between the germline ends. The CDR3 reads CASSLEDGGSSYEQYF. The CDR3 DNA sequence: TGTGCCAGCAGCTTGGAAGACGGCGGAAGCTCCTACGAGCAGTACTTC.

This chain connects TRBV6-1 to TRBJ1-2, with TRBD1 as a possible D gene (5 bases). CDR1 MNHNS and CDR2 SASEGT come from the germline V gene. Trimming removed 3 bases from V and 8 bases from J, with 19 bases in between. The CDR3 consists of 15 residues. The CDR3 bases are TGTGCCAGCAGTGACCAGGGACTACCTGGAATCGGCTACACCTTC. Amino acid sequence: CASSDQGLPGIGYTF.

This chain links TRBV3-1 (or the pseudogene TRBV3-2) with TRBJ1-2; D is uncertain. V was clipped by 0 bases and J by 5 bases, with 10 bases between them. CDR1 and CDR2 from the germline V gene are LGHDT and YNNKEL (reference sequence). The CDR3 has 14 amino acids. CDR3 loop: CASSQDQSLYGYTF. For the CDR3, the DNA is TGTGCCAGCAGCCAAGATCAATCCCTATATGGCTACACCTTC.

V and J are TRBV27 and TRBJ1-2; D remains unclear. The CDR3 totals 11 residues. The V end was cut by 5 bases, the J end by 7 bases, with 8 bases between. Per germline, CDR1 MNHEY and CDR2 SMNVEV (reference sequence). CDR3 sequence (DNA): TGTGCCAGCAGTCCCCGGGGTGGCTACACCTTC. Residues: CASSPRGGYTF.